These 31 T cell receptor beta chains originate from one sample sequenced in a study of cytomegalovirus exposure and HLA in healthy donors. Only in-frame clones appear in the TCRdb table, and some are missing; sequencing was by immunoSEQ multiplex PCR. The sample has over 200,000 clones, about nine tenths seen once. The sample was PBMCs. The receptor source for this set is a woman aged 18-30 years in good health and CMV-seropositive.

The chain uses TRBV5-5 and TRBJ1-5; the match to TRBD1 covers 8 bases. Per germline, CDR1 SGHKS and CDR2 YYEKEE (reference sequence). This CDR3 is 15 amino acids long. Losses at the gene ends were 3 bases for V and 1 base for J; bases not matched to a gene: 3. DNA for the CDR3: TGTGCCAGCAGCTGGACAGGGTCGAGCAATCAGCCCCAGCATTTT. The encoded protein is CASSWTGSSNQPQHF.

This clone was recorded once. This chain uses TRBV5-6 with TRBJ1-1; 9 bases map to TRBD1. The CDR3 extends over 13 amino acids. Losses at the gene ends were 4 bases for V and 6 bases for J; bases not matched to a gene: 4. The germline V gene encodes CDR1 SGHDT and CDR2 YYEEEE. The CDR3 DNA sequence: TGTGCCAGCAGCGCCGGGACAGGGCCTGAAGCTTTCTTT. Encoded protein: CASSAGTGPEAFF.

The rearrangement links TRBV6-5 to TRBJ1-1; D may be TRBD1 (6 bases). The V gene lost 6 bases and the J gene lost 3 bases, with 17 bases spanning the gap. Per germline, CDR1 MNHEY and CDR2 SVGAGI. This CDR3 contains 15 residues. This chain's CDR3 is CASRQKGGLHTEAFF. In DNA form, the CDR3 reads TGTGCCAGCAGGCAGAAAGGGGGATTACACACTGAAGCTTTCTTT.

The chain employs TRBV9 and TRBJ2-2; 8 bases align to TRBD2. Germline V gene sequence: CDR1 SGDLS, CDR2 YYNGEE. With V trimmed by 6 bases and J by 4 bases, 8 bases remained unmatched. The CDR3 spans 15 residues. CDR3 in DNA: TGTGCCAGCAATAGATTAGCGGGATCCACCGGGGAGCTGTTTTTT. The encoded protein is CASNRLAGSTGELFF.

The gene calls are TRBV4-1 and TRBJ1-3; D possibly corresponds to TRBD1 (5 bases). Germline V gene lookup returns CDR1 MGHRA and CDR2 YSYEKL. The ends were cut back, 0 bases at V and 2 bases at J, with 14 bases in the middle. CDR3 length: 17 residues. The CDR3 sequence: CASSQEPPGGAGNTIYF. DNA of the CDR3: TGCGCCAGCAGCCAAGAACCCCCGGGGGGAGCTGGAAACACCATATATTTT.

This clone was detected once. The genes are TRBV7-8 and TRBJ1-5, with TRBD1 matching 7 bases. Germline trimming cut 1 base from V and 5 bases from J; bases unmatched to any gene: 5. The CDR3 contains 15 residues. Per the germline V gene, CDR1 is SGHVS and CDR2 is FQNEAQ. The CDR3 bases are TGTGCCAGCAGCTTAGACACAGGGGACTATCAGCCCCAGCATTTT. It encodes CASSLDTGDYQPQHF.

The chain joins TRBV15 to TRBJ1-5; D gene ambiguous. The CDR3 sequence is 14 residues long. CDR1 is LNHNV, CDR2 YYDKDF, per germline (reference sequence). V was clipped by 1 base and J by 4 bases, with 8 bases between them. CDR3 coding DNA: TGTGCCACCAGCAGAGCCGCGGGGAATCAGCCCCAGCATTTT. Translated, it gives CATSRAAGNQPQHF.

This sequence joins TRBV29-1 and TRBJ2-5; D is unresolved. Trimming shortened V by 3 bases and J by 1 base, and 12 bases separated the two germline ends. The germline V gene has CDR1 SQVTM and CDR2 ANQGSEA. The CDR3 has 14 amino acids. CDR3 nucleotides: TGCAGCGTTGAGGGTAGGCAGGTCCAAGAGACCCAGTACTTC. It codes for CSVEGRQVQETQYF.

The V call is TRBV28, the J call TRBJ2-1; 9 bases are a match to TRBD1. After removal of 6 bases from V and 7 bases from J, the junction contained 10 bases not matched to a gene. The CDR3 has 15 residues. Germline lookup yields CDR1 MDHEN and CDR2 SYDVKM. CDR3 sequence: CASSELGTGRNEQFF. CDR3 in DNA: TGTGCCAGCAGCGAACTCGGGACAGGGAGGAATGAGCAGTTCTTC.

This rearrangement joins TRBV19 to TRBJ1-5; D is unclear. The CDR3 length is 15 residues. Germline V gene sequence: CDR1 LNHDA, CDR2 SQIVND (reference sequence). V lost 2 bases and J 0 bases, leaving 8 bases between the germline ends. This CDR3 is CASSIRVDSNQPQHF. The CDR3, as DNA: TGTGCCAGTAGTATACGGGTTGATAGCAATCAGCCCCAGCATTTT.

V is TRBV11-2 and J is TRBJ2-3; D is uncertain. Germline values: CDR1 SGHAT, CDR2 FQNNGV. Trimming cost V 1 base and J 6 bases, with 8 bases left between them. The CDR3 runs 13 residues. The CDR3 loop reads CASSLGPQDTQYF. CDR3 nucleotides: TGTGCCAGCAGCTTAGGGCCACAGGATACGCAGTATTTT.

This chain connects TRBV5-1 to TRBJ1-5, with D maybe TRBD1 (6 bases). Looked up from germline, CDR1 is SGHRS and CDR2 is YFSETQ. The V and J ends lost 4 bases and 6 bases respectively, with 14 bases between them. The CDR3 sequence is 14 residues long. CDR3 region: CASSHGGGGQPQHF. The CDR3 DNA sequence: TGCGCCAGCAGCCACGGGGGGGGCGGTCAGCCCCAGCATTTT.

This sequence joins TRBV5-1 and TRBJ2-4; no reliable D call. The V gene lost 1 base and the J gene lost 0 bases, with 11 bases spanning the gap. Germline values: CDR1 SGHRS, CDR2 YFSETQ. This CDR3 has 16 residues. CDR3 DNA: TGCGCCAGCAGCTTGAGTGGGCCCCTAGCCAAAAACATTCAGTACTTC. Translating it yields CASSLSGPLAKNIQYF. Variable domain in full (rest from reference TRBV5-1 and TRBJ2-4): KAGVTQTPRYLIKTRGQQVTLSCSPISGHRSVSWYQQTPGQGLQFLFEYFSETQRNKGNFPGRFSGRQFSNSRSEMNVSTLELGDSALYLCASSLSGPLAKNIQYFGAGTRLSVL.

The rearrangement uses TRBV7-8 and TRBJ1-3, with D maybe TRBD1 (5 bases). V dropped 2 bases and J dropped 0 bases, with 8 bases sitting between them. The germline CDR1 and CDR2 sequences are SGHVS and FQNEAQ. The length of the CDR3 is 15 residues. The CDR3 reads CASSLQGSSGNTIYF. The CDR3, as DNA: TGTGCCAGCAGCTTACAGGGCAGCTCTGGAAACACCATATATTTT.

There are a few counts of this clone. This rearrangement joins TRBV6-4 to TRBJ2-1; 11 bases fit TRBD2. Per germline, CDR1 MRHNA and CDR2 SNTAGT. The CDR3 has 15 residues. Trimming cost V 3 bases and J 9 bases; bases outside gene matches: 7. CDR3 loop: CASSETTSGSSEQFF. CDR3 in DNA: TGTGCCAGCAGTGAAACTACTAGCGGGAGCTCTGAGCAGTTCTTC.

The chain links TRBV14 to TRBJ1-1; D gene uncertain. Germline V lookup: CDR1 SGHDN, CDR2 FVKESK. The CDR3 is made up of 13 amino acids. V was pared by 1 base and J by 0 bases, with 3 bases between. Written as DNA, the CDR3 is TGTGCCAGCAGCCAAGGAGTGAACACTGAAGCTTTCTTT. Amino acids: CASSQGVNTEAFF.

This chain connects TRBV5-1 to TRBJ2-1; D not certain. Germline lookup yields CDR1 SGHRS and CDR2 YFSETQ. V dropped 0 bases and J dropped 4 bases, with 8 bases sitting between them. The CDR3 loop spans 14 amino acids. Here the CDR3 DNA reads TGCGCCAGCAGCTTGGTATTGCGTTACAATGAGCAGTTCTTC. This gives the protein CASSLVLRYNEQFF.

V and J are TRBV6-6 and TRBJ1-2; 8 nucleotides agree with TRBD1. Germline CDR1 is MNHNY and CDR2 is SVGAGI (reference sequence). Trimming cost V 5 bases and J 1 base; bases outside gene matches: 6. The CDR3 runs 15 residues. The CDR3 is CASSGTTGVNYGYTF. CDR3 DNA: TGTGCCAGCAGTGGCACGACAGGGGTTAACTATGGCTACACCTTC.

The chain recombines TRBV10-2 with TRBJ2-2; D remains ambiguous. Germline assignment: CDR1 WSHSY and CDR2 SAAADI. The CDR3 covers 14 residues. Trimming took 4 bases from V and 10 from J, leaving 16 bases between them. CDR3: CASSAKRLDTELFF. The DNA for the CDR3 is TGCGCCAGCAGTGCAAAGCGACTGGATACGGAGCTGTTTTTT.

V gene TRBV5-4 combines with J gene TRBJ1-2; D gene uncertain. The CDR3 runs to 16 residues. V lost 4 bases and J lost 1, with 17 bases in between. The germline V gene has CDR1 SGHNT and CDR2 YYREEE (reference sequence). The CDR3 sequence is CASSPIRGEHNYGYTF. The CDR3, as DNA: TGTGCCAGCAGCCCGATTAGAGGCGAACATAACTATGGCTACACCTTC.

The chain has TRBV7-9 and TRBJ1-5, with D possibly matching TRBD1 (5 bases). The germline gives CDR1 SEHNR, CDR2 FQNEAQ (reference sequence). With 5 bases removed from V and 7 bases from J, the gap between germline ends came to 18 bases. The CDR3 contains 15 residues. CDR3 in DNA: TGTGCCAGCAGCCTCGGGAGGGGTCGAGGGCAGCCCCAGCATTTT. It is translated as CASSLGRGRGQPQHF.

The chain combines TRBV27 with TRBJ2-6, with 9 bases identical to TRBD1. The CDR3 contains 20 residues. Losses at the gene ends were 6 bases for V and 0 bases for J; bases not matched to a gene: 15. Germline CDR1 and CDR2: MNHEY and SMNVEV (reference sequence). The CDR3 nucleotides read TGTGCCAGCAGGCGCTTCGGGACAGGGTCATACAGCTCTGGGGCCAACGTCCTGACTTTC. Protein sequence: CASRRFGTGSYSSGANVLTF.

The chain combines TRBV28 with TRBJ2-1; tentatively, D is TRBD1 (7 bases). The CDR3 spans 18 residues. The germline CDR1 and CDR2 sequences are MDHEN and SYDVKM. The V end was cut by 8 bases, the J end by 2 bases, with 25 bases between. The CDR3 loop reads CASFSNPGGYTAYNEQFF. CDR3 nucleotides: TGTGCCAGCTTCTCGAATCCAGGGGGGTATACGGCCTACAATGAGCAGTTCTTC. Supplemented by reference TRBV28 and TRBJ2-1, the full variable domain reads DVKVTQSSRYLVKRTGEKVFLECVQDMDHENMFWYRQDPGLGLRLIYFSYDVKMKEKGDIPEGYSVSREKKERFSLILESASTNQTSMYLCASFSNPGGYTAYNEQFFGPGTRLTVL.

V and J are TRBV27 and TRBJ1-5; maybe TRBD1 (5 bases). Germline CDR1 and CDR2: MNHEY and SMNVEV (reference sequence). The germline V and J ends were trimmed by 6 bases and 4 bases, with 13 bases remaining between them. The CDR3 is made up of 14 amino acids. The CDR3 coding sequence is TGTGCCAGCAGCCCGGGGGGTTCGAATCAGCCCCAGCATTTT. Translating gives CASSPGGSNQPQHF.

V and J are TRBV9 and TRBJ1-1, with a tentative D call TRBD1 (6 bases). CDR3 size: 12 residues. With 5 bases removed from V and 1 base from J, the gap between germline ends came to 6 bases. Germline-derived CDR1 and CDR2 are SGDLS and YYNGEE. The CDR3 DNA sequence: TGTGCCAGCAGGGGACAGAACACTGAAGCTTTCTTT. Translated: CASRGQNTEAFF.

The rearrangement links TRBV5-1 to TRBJ2-7; TRBD1 matches at 10 bases. The germline V gene has CDR1 SGHRS and CDR2 YFSETQ. CDR3 size: 14 residues. J lost 6 bases, V lost 3 bases, and 6 bases had no gene match. The CDR3 nucleotides are TGCGCCAGCAGCTGGCGGGACAGGGGAATCGAGCAGTACTTC. Amino acid sequence: CASSWRDRGIEQYF.

The V call is TRBV28, the J call TRBJ2-7; the D gene is possibly TRBD1 (6 bases). Germline V gene sequence: CDR1 MDHEN, CDR2 SYDVKM. The CDR3 is 18 residues long. Trimming pared 4 bases from V and 11 bases from J, leaving 33 bases between. The CDR3 DNA follows: TGTGCCAGCAGTTCCTCCCGTACCGGACAGCGCCTTATGGTGGGGGAGTACTTC. Translated, it gives CASSSSRTGQRLMVGEYF.

This sequence joins TRBV11-2 and TRBJ2-1; the D gene is possibly TRBD2 (6 bases). Looked up from germline, CDR1 is SGHAT and CDR2 is FQNNGV. The CDR3 is made up of 15 amino acids. Trimming left V 5 bases short and J 0 bases short, with 11 bases between. CDR3 coding DNA: TGTGCCAGCAGCCCTAGCGCAAGCTCCTACAATGAGCAGTTCTTC. This codes for CASSPSASSYNEQFF.

V and J are TRBV9 and TRBJ2-3, with 14 bases that match TRBD2. The CDR3 consists of 18 residues. J gave up 2 bases and V 5 bases, and 10 bases lay outside the gene matches. Germline V lookup: CDR1 SGDLS, CDR2 YYNGEE. CDR3 residues: CASSQLGTSGRITDTQYF. CDR3 nucleotides: TGTGCCAGCAGTCAACTCGGGACTAGCGGGAGAATCACAGATACGCAGTATTTT.

This clone has just one count. The V call is TRBV6-5, the J call TRBJ2-1; the match to TRBD2 covers 8 bases. J gave up 9 bases and V 0 bases, and 10 bases lay outside the gene matches. Germline CDR1 and CDR2: MNHEY and SVGAGI. This CDR3 contains 16 residues. The CDR3 region has the DNA TGTGCCAGCAGTTACTCAGTCAGCGGGAGCTCACCTGAGCAGTTCTTC. Amino acids: CASSYSVSGSSPEQFF.

This clone was observed a few times. This rearrangement joins TRBV28 to TRBJ2-1, with D perhaps TRBD1 (6 bases). Germline loops: CDR1 MDHEN, CDR2 SYDVKM. V lost 5 bases and J 3 bases, leaving 17 bases between the germline ends. This CDR3 spans 16 amino acids. CDR3 nucleotides: TGTGCCAGCAGTCTCCTCGAGGGGGATGGCTACAATGAGCAGTTCTTC. It encodes CASSLLEGDGYNEQFF.